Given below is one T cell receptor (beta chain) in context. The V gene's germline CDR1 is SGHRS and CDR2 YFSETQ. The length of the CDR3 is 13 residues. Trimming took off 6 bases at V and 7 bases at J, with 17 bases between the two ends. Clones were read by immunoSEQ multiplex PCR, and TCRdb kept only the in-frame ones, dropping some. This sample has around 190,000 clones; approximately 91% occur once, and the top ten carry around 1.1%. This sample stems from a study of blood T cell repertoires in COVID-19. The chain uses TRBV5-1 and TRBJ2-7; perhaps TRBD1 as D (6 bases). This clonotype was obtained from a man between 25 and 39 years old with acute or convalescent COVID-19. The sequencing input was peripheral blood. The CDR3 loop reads CASMAGVPGEQYF. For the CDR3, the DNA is TGCGCCAGCATGGCAGGGGTCCCGGGGGAGCAGTACTTC.